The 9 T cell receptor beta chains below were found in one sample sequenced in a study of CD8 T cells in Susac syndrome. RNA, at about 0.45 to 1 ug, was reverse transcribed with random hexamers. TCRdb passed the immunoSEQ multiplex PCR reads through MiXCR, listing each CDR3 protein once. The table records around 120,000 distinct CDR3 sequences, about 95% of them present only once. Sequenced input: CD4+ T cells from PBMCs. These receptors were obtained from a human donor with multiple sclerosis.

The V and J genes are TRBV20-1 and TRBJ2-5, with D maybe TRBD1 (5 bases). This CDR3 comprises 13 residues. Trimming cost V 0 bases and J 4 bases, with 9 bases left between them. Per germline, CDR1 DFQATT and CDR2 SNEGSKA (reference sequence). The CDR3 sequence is CSARDRAGETQYF. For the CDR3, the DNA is TGCAGTGCTAGAGACAGGGCTGGAGAGACCCAGTACTTC.

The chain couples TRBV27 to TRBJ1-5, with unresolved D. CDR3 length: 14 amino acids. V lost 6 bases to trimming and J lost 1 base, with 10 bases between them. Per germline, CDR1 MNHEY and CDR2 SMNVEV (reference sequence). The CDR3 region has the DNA TGTGCCAGCAGCCCGGCCTGGAGCAATCAGCCCCAGCATTTT. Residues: CASSPAWSNQPQHF.

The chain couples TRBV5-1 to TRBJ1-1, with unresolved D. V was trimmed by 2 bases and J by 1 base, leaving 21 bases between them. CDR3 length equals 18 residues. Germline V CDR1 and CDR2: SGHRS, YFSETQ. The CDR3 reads CASSLGRLLADKNTEAFF. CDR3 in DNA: TGCGCCAGCAGCTTAGGAAGGCTCTTGGCAGACAAGAACACTGAAGCTTTCTTT.

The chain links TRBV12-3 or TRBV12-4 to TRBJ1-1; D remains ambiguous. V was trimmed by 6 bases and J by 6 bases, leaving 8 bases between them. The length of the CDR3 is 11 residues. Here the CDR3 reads CASSSRAEAFF. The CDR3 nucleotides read TGTGCCAGCAGCTCTAGGGCTGAAGCTTTCTTT.

CDR3 sequence: CASKGGTNEKLFF. DNA for the CDR3: TGTGCCAGCAAAGGGGGAACTAATGAAAAACTGTTTTTT. V gene TRBV2 combines with J gene TRBJ1-4; a possible D gene is TRBD1 (6 bases). The CDR3 contains 13 residues. CDR1 and CDR2 (germline): SNHLY, FYNNEI. V lost 7 bases to trimming and J lost 1 base, with 7 bases between them. Full variable domain (missing parts from reference TRBV2 and TRBJ1-4): EPEVTQTPSHQVTQMGQEVILRCVPISNHLYFYWYRQILGQKVEFLVSFYNNEISEKSEIFDDQFSVERPDGSNFTLKIRSTKLEDSAMYFCASKGGTNEKLFFGSGTQLSVL.

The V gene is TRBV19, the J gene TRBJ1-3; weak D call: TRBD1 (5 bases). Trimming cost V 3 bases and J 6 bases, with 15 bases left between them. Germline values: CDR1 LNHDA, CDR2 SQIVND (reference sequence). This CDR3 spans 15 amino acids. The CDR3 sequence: CASSMPRGRQNTIYF. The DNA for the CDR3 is TGTGCCAGTAGTATGCCACGGGGACGACAAAACACCATATATTTT.

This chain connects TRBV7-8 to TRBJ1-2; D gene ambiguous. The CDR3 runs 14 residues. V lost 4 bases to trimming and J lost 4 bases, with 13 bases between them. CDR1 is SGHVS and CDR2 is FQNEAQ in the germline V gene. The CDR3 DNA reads TGTGCCAGCAGCTCCATGAGTAGATCCTATGGCTACACCTTC. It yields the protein CASSSMSRSYGYTF.

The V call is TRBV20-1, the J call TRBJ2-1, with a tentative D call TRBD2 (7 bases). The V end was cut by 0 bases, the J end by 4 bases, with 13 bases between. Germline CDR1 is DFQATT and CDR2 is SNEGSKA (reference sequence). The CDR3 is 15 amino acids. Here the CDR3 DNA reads TGCAGTGCTAGAGAGGGCGGGGGCCGGTACAATGAGCAGTTCTTC. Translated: CSAREGGGRYNEQFF.

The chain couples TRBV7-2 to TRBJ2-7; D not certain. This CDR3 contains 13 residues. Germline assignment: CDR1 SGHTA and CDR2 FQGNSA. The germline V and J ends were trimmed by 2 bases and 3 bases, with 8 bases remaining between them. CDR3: CASSLRQNYEQYF. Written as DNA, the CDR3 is TGTGCCAGCAGCTTACGGCAAAACTACGAGCAGTACTTC.